This section outlines one TCR beta chain sequence together with its context. The antigen is unknown. The sample belongs to a study of cytomegalovirus exposure and HLA in healthy donors. Germline lookup yields CDR1 LNHDA and CDR2 SQIVND (reference sequence). CDR3 size: 14 residues. After removal of 5 bases from V and 5 bases from J, the junction contained 8 bases not matched to a gene. Use of 60 Vbeta and 13 Jbeta primers characterized the PCR. TCRdb's copy holds only in-frame clones and misses some; the assay was immunoSEQ multiplex PCR. This sample has some 200,000 clones; around 80% occur once, and the top ten carry over 0.55%. The study, taken as a whole, reports: V- and J-gene trimming of TCR beta was linked (in a later analysis) to a missense DCLRE1C variant.

The receptor comes from a man younger than 35 in good health and CMV-seronegative. The source material was PBMCs. This chain uses TRBV19 with TRBJ1-2, with 7 nucleotides matching TRBD1. The CDR3, as DNA: TGTGCCAGTAGTCCCGGAGACAGGGCATATGGCTACACCTTC. Translated, it gives CASSPGDRAYGYTF.